The clone carrying this T cell receptor beta chain was counted once. The antigen remains undetermined. These data are taken from a study of post-analysis software for immune sequencing data. Turning to the study itself: There were relapsing-remitting, secondary progressive and progressive-relapsing multiple sclerosis among the disease courses included. General study points: Controls showed lower frequencies than patients for 5 or 6 TRBV segments, and TRBV5-6, TRBV5-1 and TRBV20-1 were among these. F measure showed strong co-clustering of same-batch samples. Significantly decreased normalized Chao1 diversity was recorded for multiple sclerosis patients relative to controls.

Looked up from germline, CDR1 is MNHEY and CDR2 is SVGAGI. The CDR3 spans 13 residues. Incorporated into the TCR beta cDNA libraries were unique molecular identifiers, which served to reduce PCR and sequencing biases. Between about 0.95 and 11 million T cells gave rise to around 500,000 cDNA molecules. From the PCR reads, TCRdb called clonotypes with MiXCR, one entry per CDR3 protein. The sample shows roughly 600,000 distinct CDR3 sequences, roughly 40% of them seen only once. J is TRBJ2-1 and V is TRBV6-5; D not certain. Judging by the DNA end, TRBJ2-7 fits better; the J call may be wrong. The material sequenced was blood. The sequence derives from a girl aged 5-17 years with multiple sclerosis. CDR3 residues: CASSYTGYNEQYF. The CDR3, as DNA: TGTGCCAGCAGTTACACCGGGTACAATGAGCAGTACTTC.